This section outlines one TCR beta chain sequence together with its context. This sample is drawn from a study of siplizumab effects on memory and regulatory T cells. Clones were read by immunoSEQ multiplex PCR, and TCRdb kept only the in-frame ones, dropping some. The repertoire includes 85,000 or so clones, approximately 95% of them detected once, and 15% to 20% sits in the top ten. The TCR originated in a human donor in good health. Sequencing used CD8+ T cells sorted from blood.

The CDR3: CASSLHRVNTEAFF. CDR3 DNA sequence: TGTGCCAGCAGCCTACACAGGGTCAACACTGAAGCTTTCTTT. V is TRBV11-1 and J is TRBJ1-1; possibly TRBD1 for D (6 bases). Germline CDR1 and CDR2: SGHAT and FQDESV (reference sequence). V lost 5 bases and J lost 2, with 12 bases in between. The CDR3 is 14 residues long.